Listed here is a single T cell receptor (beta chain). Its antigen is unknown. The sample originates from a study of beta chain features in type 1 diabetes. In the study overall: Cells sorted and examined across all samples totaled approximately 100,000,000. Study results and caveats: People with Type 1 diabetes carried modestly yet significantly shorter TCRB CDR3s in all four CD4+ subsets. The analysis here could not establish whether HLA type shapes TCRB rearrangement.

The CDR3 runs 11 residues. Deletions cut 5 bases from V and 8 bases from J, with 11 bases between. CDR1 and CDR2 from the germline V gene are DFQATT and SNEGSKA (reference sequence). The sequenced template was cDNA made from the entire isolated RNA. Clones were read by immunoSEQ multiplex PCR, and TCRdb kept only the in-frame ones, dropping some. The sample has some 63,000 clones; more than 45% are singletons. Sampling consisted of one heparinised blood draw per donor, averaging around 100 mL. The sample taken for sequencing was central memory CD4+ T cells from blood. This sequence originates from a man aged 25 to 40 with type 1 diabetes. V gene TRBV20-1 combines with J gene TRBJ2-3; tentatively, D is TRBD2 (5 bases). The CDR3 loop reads CSAAPAGTQYF. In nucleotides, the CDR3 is TGCAGTGCTGCCCCGGCGGGTACGCAGTATTTT.